A single sample gave rise to the 23 T cell receptor beta chains below, sequenced in a study of cytomegalovirus exposure and HLA in healthy donors. Assay used: immunoSEQ multiplex PCR; TCRdb lists only in-frame clones, some missing. The sample carries about 160,000 clones, 70% to 90% recorded once. Sequenced: PBMCs. The receptors were gathered from a woman younger than 45 in good health and CMV-seronegative.

As concerns this clone: A read error may account for a junction end that differs from germline. This chain links TRBV28 with TRBJ1-1; D is unclear. Germline CDR1 reads MDHEN; CDR2 reads SYDVKM. This CDR3 is built from 14 residues. CDR3 region: CAGSLRTENTEAFF. Here the CDR3 DNA reads TGTGCCGGCAGTTTAAGGACGGAGAACACTGAAGCTTTCTTT.

The gene calls are TRBV7-2 and TRBJ2-7; 7 bases agree with TRBD1. This CDR3 is built from 14 residues. V gave up 8 bases and J gave up 5 bases; unmatched junction bases: 12. Germline loops: CDR1 SGHTA, CDR2 FQGNSA. The CDR3 DNA reads as TGTGCCAGCTGGGGTGGGCAGGGGGTCAACGAGCAGTACTTC. As protein: CASWGGQGVNEQYF. The whole variable domain, remainder taken from reference TRBV7-2 and TRBJ2-7, is GAGVSQSPSNKVTEKGKDVELRCDPISGHTALYWYRQSLGQGLEFLIYFQGNSAPDKSGLPSDRFSAERTGGSVSTLTIQRTQQEDSAVYLCASWGGQGVNEQYFGPGTRLTVT.

This clone was seen a few times. The chain carries TRBV18 and TRBJ2-7; no definite D call. CDR1 and CDR2 (germline): KGHSH, LQKENI. This CDR3 comprises 13 residues. Trimming stripped 3 bases from V and 3 bases from J, with 9 bases between. The CDR3 here is CASSPADGYEQYF. DNA of the CDR3: TGTGCCAGCTCACCTGCGGACGGCTACGAGCAGTACTTC.

V usage is TRBV4-2 and J usage is TRBJ1-5; D is possibly TRBD1 (6 bases). The CDR3 loop spans 18 amino acids. V was pared by 4 bases and J by 0 bases, with 19 bases between. CDR1 and CDR2 (germline): LGHNA, YNFKEQ. The CDR3 DNA reads TGTGCCAGCAGCCCTAAAGAAACAGGGACCTATAGCAATCAGCCCCAGCATTTT. Protein sequence: CASSPKETGTYSNQPQHF.

The V and J genes are TRBV30 and TRBJ2-3, with 12 nucleotides matching TRBD2. The length of the CDR3 is 20 residues. Germline CDR1 GTSNPN, CDR2 SVGIG (reference sequence). The ends lost 0 bases at V and 0 bases at J; junction bases unmatched: 13. The CDR3 nucleotides read TGTGCCTGGAGTGTGCTATCTCTAGCGGGAGGGCCGGCTAGCACAGATACGCAGTATTTT. Protein product: CAWSVLSLAGGPASTDTQYF. Together with reference TRBV30 and TRBJ2-3, the CDR3 gives the full variable domain: SQTIHQWPATLVQPVGSPLSLECTVEGTSNPNLYWYRQAAGRGLQLLFYSVGIGQISSEVPQNLSASRPQDRQFILSSKKLLLSDSGFYLCAWSVLSLAGGPASTDTQYFGPGTRLTVL.

The chain recombines TRBV5-4 with TRBJ1-1; D possibly corresponds to TRBD1 (6 bases). Trimming removed 1 base from V and 1 base from J, with 11 bases in between. Germline CDR1 and CDR2: SGHNT and YYREEE (reference sequence). CDR3 length equals 15 residues. CDR3 sequence reads: CASSLRTGRNTEAFF. The CDR3 DNA follows: TGTGCCAGCAGCTTGCGAACAGGGAGGAACACTGAAGCTTTCTTT.

The chain uses TRBV7-9 and TRBJ1-2; TRBD1 might be the D (5 bases). Germline V gene lookup returns CDR1 SEHNR and CDR2 FQNEAQ (reference sequence). Trimming removed 4 bases at V and 2 bases at J, with 14 bases between. CDR3 length: 15 residues. The CDR3: CASSSGGRANYGYTF. CDR3 in DNA: TGTGCCAGCAGCTCCGGTGGCAGGGCCAACTATGGCTACACCTTC.

The rearrangement links TRBV6-6 to TRBJ2-3, with D perhaps TRBD1 (6 bases). The CDR3 consists of 15 residues. Trimming removed 2 bases from V and 0 bases from J, with 9 bases in between. Per the germline V gene, CDR1 is MNHNY and CDR2 is SVGAGI (reference sequence). In nucleotides, the CDR3 is TGTGCCAGCAGTTACGGGGACACTAGCACAGATACGCAGTATTTT. Translated: CASSYGDTSTDTQYF.

The chain uses TRBV4-1 and TRBJ1-4; 7 nucleotides line up with TRBD1. The germline gives CDR1 MGHRA, CDR2 YSYEKL. The CDR3 loop spans 16 amino acids. V gave up 5 bases and J gave up 4 bases; unmatched junction bases: 10. The CDR3 loop is CASSSQYRGVNEKLFF. CDR3 nucleotide sequence: TGCGCCAGCAGCAGCCAATACAGGGGCGTTAATGAAAAACTGTTTTTT.

The rearrangement uses TRBV6-5 and TRBJ2-3; D gene unclear. The CDR3 covers 16 residues. Trimming took off 4 bases at V and 0 bases at J, with 14 bases between the two ends. Germline V gene lookup returns CDR1 MNHEY and CDR2 SVGAGI. CDR3 sequence: CASSFSGRASTDTQYF. The CDR3, as DNA: TGTGCCAGCAGTTTTTCCGGCCGTGCTAGCACAGATACGCAGTATTTT.

This rearrangement joins TRBV10-3 to TRBJ1-5, with 7 nucleotides matching TRBD1. Germline-derived CDR1 and CDR2 are ENHRY and SYGVKD. This CDR3 region has 14 residues. After removal of 8 bases from V and 2 bases from J, the junction contained 6 bases not matched to a gene. The CDR3 here is CAISTGRGNQPQHF. DNA of the CDR3: TGTGCCATCTCGACAGGGAGGGGCAATCAGCCCCAGCATTTT.

In this sample, this clone turned up once. The chain is built from TRBV6-5 and TRBJ2-2; D is perhaps TRBD2 (6 bases). Germline CDR1 is MNHEY and CDR2 is SVGAGI. V lost 4 bases to trimming and J lost 1 base, with 7 bases between them. The CDR3 sequence is 14 residues long. For the CDR3, the DNA is TGTGCCAGCAGTTTCGGGGGGAACACCGGGGAGCTGTTTTTT. Translation gives CASSFGGNTGELFF.

The rearrangement uses TRBV2 and TRBJ2-1; 8 bases map to TRBD2. J was trimmed by 7 bases and V by 6 bases; bases with no gene match: 8. This CDR3 spans 14 amino acids. Per germline, CDR1 SNHLY and CDR2 FYNNEI. The CDR3 region is CASRTGLGGNEQFF. The CDR3 DNA is TGTGCCAGCAGGACGGGACTAGGCGGGAATGAGCAGTTCTTC.

This rearrangement joins TRBV30 to TRBJ2-1; D is possibly TRBD2 (5 bases). The CDR3 contains 13 residues. V was pared by 4 bases and J by 8 bases, with 15 bases between. The germline V gene encodes CDR1 GTSNPN and CDR2 SVGIG (reference sequence). For the CDR3, the DNA is TGTGCCTGGAACCACCTAGCCCACGATGAGCAGTTCTTC. It specifies CAWNHLAHDEQFF.

The J gene is TRBJ1-2, the V gene TRBV4-3; D gene uncertain. V was pared by 1 base and J by 2 bases, with 11 bases between. CDR3 length: 15 residues. In germline, CDR1 is LGHNA, CDR2 YSLEER. The CDR3 coding sequence is TGCGCCAGCAGCCAAGTATCGTCACAGAACTATGGCTACACCTTC. Translation gives CASSQVSSQNYGYTF.

This clone appeared a few times. The rearrangement links TRBV4-2 to TRBJ1-1; D remains unclear. Germline V gene data show CDR1 as LGHNA and CDR2 as YNFKEQ. V lost 1 base and J lost 7, with 10 bases in between. CDR3 length: 13 amino acids. The CDR3 sequence: CASSQGTGLEAFF. The CDR3 DNA reads as TGTGCCAGCAGCCAAGGAACCGGGCTTGAAGCTTTCTTT.

This sequence joins TRBV29-1 and TRBJ2-5; 8 bases line up with TRBD1. Trimming cost V 7 bases and J 4 bases; bases outside gene matches: 11. CDR3 length: 14 amino acids. Germline V gene data show CDR1 as SQVTM and CDR2 as ANQGSEA. The CDR3 DNA sequence: TGCAGCGCTAAAGCTCAAGACAGGGGAGAGACCCAGTACTTC. Translation gives CSAKAQDRGETQYF.

V is TRBV5-1 and J is TRBJ2-7; 7 bases are a match to TRBD1. V shed 3 bases, J shed 2 bases, and the junction held 14 bases outside the gene matches. The germline V gene has CDR1 SGHRS and CDR2 YFSETQ. The CDR3 spans 17 residues. CDR3 in amino acids: CASSSESKGASTYEQYF. The CDR3 region has the DNA TGCGCCAGCAGCTCGGAAAGTAAGGGGGCGTCGACCTACGAGCAGTACTTC.

J is TRBJ1-2 and V is TRBV4-2; TRBD1 matches at 7 bases. The length of the CDR3 is 15 residues. The J segment lost 4 bases and the V segment lost 3 bases, leaving 8 bases of the junction unmatched. Germline loops: CDR1 LGHNA, CDR2 YNFKEQ. The CDR3 sequence: CASSQAADRIYGYTF. In nucleotides, the CDR3 is TGTGCCAGCAGCCAGGCCGCGGACAGGATCTATGGCTACACCTTC.

The CDR3 here is CASSRPGQGSDEQFF. The CDR3 DNA sequence: TGTGCCAGCAGCCGCCCGGGACAGGGCAGTGATGAGCAGTTCTTC. The rearrangement links TRBV4-2 to TRBJ2-1, with TRBD1 matching 9 bases. CDR3 length: 15 residues. Germline V gene data show CDR1 as LGHNA and CDR2 as YNFKEQ. Germline trimming cut 4 bases from V and 8 bases from J; bases unmatched to any gene: 9.

CDR3 in amino acids: CASSLEGRRRETQYF. The CDR3 nucleotides read TGTGCCAGCAGCTTGGAAGGGAGGAGACGGGAGACCCAGTACTTC. J is TRBJ2-5 and V is TRBV5-4; D might be TRBD2 (6 bases). V gave up 0 bases and J gave up 5 bases, with 14 bases separating them. Germline V gene sequence: CDR1 SGHNT, CDR2 YYREEE (reference sequence). The CDR3 runs to 15 residues.

This chain uses TRBV19 with TRBJ1-2; TRBD1 agrees at 8 bases. The trim removed 7 bases at V and 7 bases at J, leaving 5 bases unmatched. This CDR3 has 12 residues. The germline gives CDR1 LNHDA, CDR2 SQIVND (reference sequence). The DNA of the CDR3 is TGTGCCAGTACCCAGGGGGCGCTTGGCTACACCTTC. Amino acid sequence: CASTQGALGYTF.

The chain carries TRBV7-9 and TRBJ1-1; D is possibly TRBD1 (6 bases). This CDR3 is built from 13 residues. Per germline, CDR1 SEHNR and CDR2 FQNEAQ (reference sequence). Trimming pared 6 bases from V and 0 bases from J, leaving 8 bases between. CDR3 residues: CASRDSLNTEAFF. CDR3 bases: TGTGCCAGCAGGGACAGCCTGAACACTGAAGCTTTCTTT.